These 13 T cell receptor beta chains came from one sample sequenced in a study of T cell responses to AZD1222 COVID-19 vaccine. Profiled with immunoSEQ multiplex PCR; TCRdb holds only in-frame clones, not every one. Among roughly 170,000 clones, about nine tenths were seen once, and the ten largest hold about 2.5%. The input for sequencing was peripheral blood, taken on day 0 of AZD1222 vaccination. These receptors came from an adult in good health.

The CDR3 coding sequence is TGTGCCAGCAGCCTATCTAGCGGGAGTTACGAGCAGTACTTC. Its translation is CASSLSSGSYEQYF. This chain connects TRBV3-1 (or the pseudogene TRBV3-2) to TRBJ2-7; 10 bases fit TRBD2. CDR3 size: 14 residues. With V trimmed by 4 bases and J by 4 bases, 4 bases remained unmatched. Germline CDR1 and CDR2: LGHDT and YNNKEL (reference sequence).

The genes are TRBV27 and TRBJ1-2, with D hard to call. Trimming took 8 bases from V and 7 from J, leaving 14 bases between them. The CDR3 consists of 12 residues. Germline CDR1 MNHEY, CDR2 SMNVEV (reference sequence). The CDR3 spells CASRTPFGGYTF. DNA for the CDR3: TGTGCCAGCCGCACTCCCTTCGGTGGCTACACCTTC.

V is TRBV4-1 and J is TRBJ1-2, with TRBD1 matching 11 bases. Germline lookup yields CDR1 MGHRA and CDR2 YSYEKL. V trimming: 0 bases; J trimming: 3 bases; junction bases outside the gene matches: 6. The CDR3 is made up of 17 amino acids. Written as DNA, the CDR3 is TGCGCCAGCAGCCAAGATAGGTTGGGACAGGGGGACTATGGCTACACCTTC. It is translated as CASSQDRLGQGDYGYTF.

This rearrangement joins TRBV11-3 to TRBJ2-2, with unresolved D. Germline V gene lookup returns CDR1 SGHNT and CDR2 YENEEA. The CDR3 consists of 14 residues. Trimming stripped 3 bases from V and 2 bases from J, with 7 bases between. The chain's CDR3 is CASSFRGNTGELFF. CDR3 bases: TGTGCCAGCAGCTTTCGCGGAAACACCGGGGAGCTGTTTTTT.

DNA of the CDR3: TGTGCCAGCAGCTTATGGGCCGCGGGAAACACCGGGGAGCTGTTTTTT. Its translation: CASSLWAAGNTGELFF. The chain is built from TRBV7-2 and TRBJ2-2; a possible D gene is TRBD2 (6 bases). Germline V lookup: CDR1 SGHTA, CDR2 FQGNSA. The length of the CDR3 is 16 residues. V was clipped by 2 bases and J by 2 bases, with 12 bases between them.

V and J are TRBV2 and TRBJ1-6; a possible D gene is TRBD1 (6 bases). The CDR3 runs 16 residues. V lost 7 bases to trimming and J lost 9 bases, with 22 bases between them. Germline assignment: CDR1 SNHLY and CDR2 FYNNEI. Here the CDR3 DNA reads TGTGCCAGCACCCCGGACCGACAGGCTCGAGGTTCACCCCTCCACTTT. Its protein is CASTPDRQARGSPLHF.

J is TRBJ1-4 and V is TRBV6-1, with D unresolved. V lost 3 bases and J lost 8, with 7 bases in between. The CDR3 is 12 residues long. Germline V gives CDR1 MNHNS, CDR2 SASEGT. CDR3 in amino acids: CASSDQREKLFF. CDR3 DNA: TGTGCCAGCAGTGATCAAAGGGAAAAACTGTTTTTT.

This rearrangement joins TRBV7-2 to TRBJ2-7; perhaps TRBD2 as D (5 bases). Deletions cut 5 bases from V and 1 base from J, with 12 bases between. The germline gives CDR1 SGHTA, CDR2 FQGNSA. CDR3 length equals 14 residues. The CDR3 loop reads CASSTRTGSYEQYF. Written as DNA, the CDR3 is TGTGCCAGCAGCACCCGGACTGGTTCCTACGAGCAGTACTTC.

This chain joins TRBV27 and TRBJ2-7; D not resolved. Trimming cost V 2 bases and J 1 base, with 12 bases left between them. CDR1 MNHEY and CDR2 SMNVEV come from the germline V gene (reference sequence). This CDR3 spans 15 amino acids. The CDR3: CASSLKSFGSYEQYF. The CDR3 DNA is TGTGCCAGCAGTTTAAAAAGTTTCGGATCCTACGAGCAGTACTTC.

This clone was found a few times. This chain connects TRBV4-1 to TRBJ2-1; TRBD2 aligns across 8 bases. The CDR3 loop spans 15 amino acids. CDR1 is MGHRA and CDR2 is YSYEKL in the germline V gene. Trimming cost V 5 bases and J 4 bases; bases outside gene matches: 7. The CDR3 region is CASSSGGVTYNEQFF. CDR3 bases: TGCGCCAGCAGCTCCGGGGGGGTCACTTACAATGAGCAGTTCTTC.

The V call is TRBV5-4, the J call TRBJ2-7; 10 positions match TRBD2. Germline loops: CDR1 SGHNT, CDR2 YYREEE (reference sequence). The CDR3 loop spans 16 amino acids. Trimming at V came to 0 bases and at J to 1 base, leaving 4 bases not matched to a gene. This CDR3 is CASSLGGLATSYEQYF. The CDR3 region has the DNA TGTGCCAGCAGCTTGGGGGGACTAGCGACTTCCTACGAGCAGTACTTC.

The V call is TRBV19, the J call TRBJ1-1, with 7 nucleotides matching TRBD1. Germline CDR1 reads LNHDA; CDR2 reads SQIVND (reference sequence). The J segment lost 0 bases and the V segment lost 3 bases, leaving 7 bases of the junction unmatched. The CDR3 contains 16 residues. The CDR3 loop reads CASSIGTAYMNTEAFF. CDR3 coding DNA: TGTGCCAGTAGTATCGGGACAGCATACATGAACACTGAAGCTTTCTTT.

The genes are TRBV5-1 and TRBJ2-2; 9 positions match TRBD2. From germline, CDR1 is SGHRS and CDR2 YFSETQ. V trimming: 4 bases; J trimming: 1 base; junction bases outside the gene matches: 2. CDR3 size: 15 residues. CDR3 in DNA: TGCGCCAGCAGCGGTAGCGGGGGGAACACCGGGGAGCTGTTTTTT. It is translated as CASSGSGGNTGELFF.